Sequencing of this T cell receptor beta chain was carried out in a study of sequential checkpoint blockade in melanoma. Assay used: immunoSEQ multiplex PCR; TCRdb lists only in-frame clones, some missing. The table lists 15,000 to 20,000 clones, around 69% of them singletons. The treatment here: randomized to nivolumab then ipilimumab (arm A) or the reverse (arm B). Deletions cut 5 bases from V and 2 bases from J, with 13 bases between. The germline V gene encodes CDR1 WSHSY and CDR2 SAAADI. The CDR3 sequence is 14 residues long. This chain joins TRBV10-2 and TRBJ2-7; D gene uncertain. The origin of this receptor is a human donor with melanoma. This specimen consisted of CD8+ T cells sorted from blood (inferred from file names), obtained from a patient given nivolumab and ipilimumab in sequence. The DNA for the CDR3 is TGCGCCAGCAGTCCATCAATCACTCCCTACGAGCAGTACTTC. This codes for CASSPSITPYEQYF.